This TCR beta chain was profiled in a study of neurological immune-mediated disorders. A single record per CDR3 protein comes from TCRdb applying MiXCR to the 5' RACE reads. This sample yields tens of thousands of distinct CDR3 sequences, of which more than 14% are seen a single time; about 16% belongs to the top ten. Findings of the study overall: No sharing of CDR3 amino acid sequences was observed among expanded clones across subjects, suggesting private repertoires in all groups.

Note on this clonotype: Its antigen is not known.

CDR3 length: 13 amino acids. V was clipped by 4 bases and J by 2 bases, with 8 bases between them. CDR1 is KGHSH and CDR2 is LQKENI in the germline V gene. The sequencing input was PBMCs. This rearrangement joins TRBV18 to TRBJ1-2; no definite D call. This TCR derives from a female donor with HTLV-1-associated myelopathy (HAM/TSP). The DNA for the CDR3 is TGTGCCAGCTCACATGCTCCGAACTATGGCTACACCTTC. Encoded protein: CASSHAPNYGYTF.